This paragraph covers one TCR beta chain sequence. This record belongs to a study of blood T cells in healthy people across ages. The germline V and J ends were trimmed by 11 bases and 3 bases, with 13 bases remaining between them. Germline CDR1 reads SNHLY; CDR2 reads FYNNEI. This CDR3 spans 13 amino acids. It was with a sample-barcoded 5' primer and a J-beta primer mix that a second PCR of about 7 to 12 cycles was run. TCRdb itself ran the 5' RACE reads through MiXCR, one entry per CDR3 protein. Among approximately 760,000 distinct CDR3 sequences listed, 20% to 30% were seen once. The data were also submitted as part of a second study, on T cells of mothers and their children.

The TCR was taken from a boy aged 5-17 years in good health. The rearrangement joins TRBV2 to TRBJ1-4; D is undetermined. Sequenced input: blood. This chain's CDR3 is CAGNEFANEKLFF. Here the CDR3 DNA reads TGTGCCGGCAACGAATTTGCTAATGAAAAACTGTTTTTT.